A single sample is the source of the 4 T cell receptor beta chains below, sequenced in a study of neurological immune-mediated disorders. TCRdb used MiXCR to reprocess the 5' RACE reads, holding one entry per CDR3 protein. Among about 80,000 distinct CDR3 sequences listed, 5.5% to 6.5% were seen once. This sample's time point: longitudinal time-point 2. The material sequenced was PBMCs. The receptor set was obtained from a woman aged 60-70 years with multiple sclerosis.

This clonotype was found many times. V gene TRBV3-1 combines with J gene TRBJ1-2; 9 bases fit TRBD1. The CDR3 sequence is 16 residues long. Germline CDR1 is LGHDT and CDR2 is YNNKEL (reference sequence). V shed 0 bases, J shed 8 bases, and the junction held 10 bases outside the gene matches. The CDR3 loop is CASSQDLNRGRKGYTF. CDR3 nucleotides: TGTGCCAGCAGCCAAGATCTAAACAGGGGGCGAAAAGGCTACACCTTC.

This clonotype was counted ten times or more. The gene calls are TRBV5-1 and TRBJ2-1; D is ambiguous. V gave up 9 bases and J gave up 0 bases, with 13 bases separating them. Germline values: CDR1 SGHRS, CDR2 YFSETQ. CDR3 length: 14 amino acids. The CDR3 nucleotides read TGCGCCACAGCAGGTGGGAACTCCTACAATGAGCAGTTCTTC. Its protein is CATAGGNSYNEQFF.

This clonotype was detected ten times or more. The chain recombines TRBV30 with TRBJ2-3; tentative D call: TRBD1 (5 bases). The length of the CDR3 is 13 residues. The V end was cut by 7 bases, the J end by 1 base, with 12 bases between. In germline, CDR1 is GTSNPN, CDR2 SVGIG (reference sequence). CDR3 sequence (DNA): TGTGCCTTAAAGGGGCCTGGCACAGATACGCAGTATTTT. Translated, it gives CALKGPGTDTQYF.

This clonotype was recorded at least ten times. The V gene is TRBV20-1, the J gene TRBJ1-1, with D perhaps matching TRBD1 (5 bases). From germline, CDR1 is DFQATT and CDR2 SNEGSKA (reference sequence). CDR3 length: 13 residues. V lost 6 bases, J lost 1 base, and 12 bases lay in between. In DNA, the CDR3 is TGCAGTGCCGGGGGGGAGAGGAACACTGAAGCTTTCTTT. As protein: CSAGGERNTEAFF.